The 14 T cell receptor beta chains presented below share a single source sample, sequenced in a study of T cell responses to AZD1222 COVID-19 vaccine. Clones were sequenced by immunoSEQ multiplex PCR, and TCRdb holds only the in-frame ones, with some missing. Of 85,000 to 120,000 clones in the sample, almost 85% were seen once. Specimen: peripheral blood, collected on day 0 of AZD1222 vaccination. These receptors all come from an adult in good health.

This clone has just one count. The CDR3 loop is CASRATGELFF. The CDR3 DNA reads TGTGCCAGCAGAGCGACCGGGGAGCTGTTTTTT. The rearrangement joins TRBV6-5 to TRBJ2-2, with D unresolved. CDR3 length: 11 amino acids. V lost 6 bases and J 5 bases, leaving 4 bases between the germline ends. Germline CDR1 and CDR2: MNHEY and SVGAGI.

The chain carries TRBV3-1 (or the pseudogene TRBV3-2) and TRBJ1-2; weak D call: TRBD1 (5 bases). The V end lost 2 bases, the J end lost 4 bases, and 14 bases lay between the germline ends. CDR1 is LGHDT, CDR2 YNNKEL, per germline (reference sequence). This CDR3 has 15 amino acids. DNA for the CDR3: TGTGCCAGCAGCCAATGGGACGGCTACATCTATGGCTACACCTTC. Translation gives CASSQWDGYIYGYTF.

J is TRBJ1-5 and V is TRBV5-8, with D possibly matching TRBD1 (5 bases). Germline CDR1 SGHTS, CDR2 YDEGEE. Trimming left V 4 bases short and J 0 bases short, with 14 bases between. The CDR3 has 16 residues. In nucleotides, the CDR3 is TGTGCCAGCAGCCGGGGGGTTCGAAATAGCAATCAGCCCCAGCATTTT. This encodes CASSRGVRNSNQPQHF.

This chain connects TRBV28 to TRBJ1-2; the D gene is possibly TRBD1 (6 bases). Germline V lookup: CDR1 MDHEN, CDR2 SYDVKM. The CDR3 length is 18 residues. V was clipped by 6 bases and J by 4 bases, with 27 bases between them. CDR3 DNA: TGTGCCAGCAGCCTCCCGGGGGGCGCTTCCCCTCTCGGCTATGGCTACACCTTC. Protein: CASSLPGGASPLGYGYTF.

The chain links TRBV6-2 or TRBV6-3 to TRBJ1-1; 9 bases fit TRBD1. The CDR3 totals 15 residues. Per germline, CDR1 MNHEY and CDR2 SVGEGT. With V trimmed by 5 bases and J by 5 bases, 9 bases remained unmatched. CDR3 protein: CASSVHRGRATEAFF. CDR3 in DNA: TGTGCCAGCAGTGTCCACAGGGGGCGCGCAACTGAAGCTTTCTTT.

The rearrangement links TRBV11-2 to TRBJ2-7; 10 bases are a match to TRBD2. Germline-derived CDR1 and CDR2 are SGHAT and FQNNGV. The CDR3 totals 16 residues. Germline trimming cut 3 bases from V and 0 bases from J; bases unmatched to any gene: 5. The chain's CDR3 is CASSFASGGASYEQYV. The DNA of the CDR3 is TGTGCCAGCAGCTTCGCGAGCGGGGGGGCCTCCTACGAGCAGTACGTC.

V usage is TRBV5-1 and J usage is TRBJ2-4, with 7 bases matching TRBD1. Germline trimming cut 4 bases from V and 5 bases from J; bases unmatched to any gene: 6. This CDR3 contains 14 residues. CDR1 and CDR2 (germline): SGHRS, YFSETQ. CDR3 DNA: TGCGCCAGCAGCGCCCCAGACAGGGAAAACATTCAGTACTTC. Translating it yields CASSAPDRENIQYF.

The CDR3 DNA reads as TGTGCCAGCAGCCTAAGTCCCCGTTCCTACGAGCAGTACTTC. Translation: CASSLSPRSYEQYF. This rearrangement joins TRBV9 to TRBJ2-7, with D hard to call. This CDR3 has 14 amino acids. Germline assignment: CDR1 SGDLS and CDR2 YYNGEE. V lost 4 bases and J 1 base, leaving 12 bases between the germline ends.

The V gene is TRBV5-6, the J gene TRBJ1-6; D unresolved. Trimming cost V 0 bases and J 7 bases, with 11 bases left between them. Looked up from germline, CDR1 is SGHDT and CDR2 is YYEEEE. The CDR3 has 15 amino acids. This CDR3 reads CASSLERRPNSPLHF. The CDR3 bases are TGTGCCAGCAGCTTGGAAAGGCGGCCGAATTCACCCCTCCACTTT.

CDR3 loop: CASSDRYTGELFF. CDR3 in DNA: TGTGCCAGCAGTGACAGATACACCGGGGAGCTGTTTTTT. The V and J genes are TRBV25-1 and TRBJ2-2; the D is unclear. V was trimmed by 3 bases and J by 3 bases, leaving 5 bases between them. Looked up from germline, CDR1 is MGHDK and CDR2 is SYGVNS. CDR3 length: 13 residues.

The chain joins TRBV3-1 (or the pseudogene TRBV3-2) to TRBJ2-3; 16 bases line up with TRBD2. CDR1 is LGHDT, CDR2 YNNKEL, per germline (reference sequence). This CDR3 has 18 residues. J was trimmed by 7 bases and V by 5 bases; bases with no gene match: 12. The CDR3 loop reads CASSNTGTSGRAPNTQYF. For the CDR3, the DNA is TGTGCCAGCAGCAACACCGGGACTAGCGGGAGGGCCCCAAATACGCAGTATTTT.

This clone was found once. This chain joins TRBV11-3 and TRBJ2-7; no clear D gene. Germline CDR1 and CDR2: SGHNT and YENEEA. This CDR3 has 12 amino acids. V shed 2 bases and J shed 13 bases, with 15 bases lying between them. The CDR3 is CASSLSQALIYF. CDR3 DNA sequence: TGTGCCAGCAGCTTATCCCAGGCCCTAATTTACTTC.

V is TRBV10-3 and J is TRBJ1-3; TRBD1 might be the D (5 bases). The CDR3 has 15 residues. CDR1 is ENHRY, CDR2 SYGVKD, per germline. V dropped 2 bases and J dropped 7 bases, with 15 bases sitting between them. In DNA form, the CDR3 reads TGTGCCATCAGTGAGGGGGAGGAGGGACCCAACACCATATATTTT. Its translation: CAISEGEEGPNTIYF.

This chain links TRBV7-2 with TRBJ2-7; unclear D gene. Germline-derived CDR1 and CDR2 are SGHTA and FQGNSA. V was clipped by 1 base and J by 3 bases, with 13 bases between them. CDR3 length equals 15 residues. Here the CDR3 DNA reads TGTGCCAGCAGCTTAGAGGCCCAGCCCTACTACGAGCAGTACTTC. Its translation is CASSLEAQPYYEQYF.